The sequence of this T cell receptor beta chain was determined in a study of blood T cell repertoires in COVID-19 (dated by TCRdb to the early 2020s). Looking at the study overall: Samples covering the acute and convalescent phases of COVID-19 were provided by collaborators in the United States, Italy and Spain. Samples came from the ongoing ImmuneRACE study (first 160 participants) plus 1,254 subjects from 6 global collaborators. The repertoires were released in a freely available public database meant as a resource for research on the immune response to SARS-CoV-2. Subjects who had been exposed to COVID-19, were actively infected with it, or had recovered from it provided the deeply sampled blood TCRbeta repertoires that made up the dataset. The material from the prospective study consisted of cDNA or gDNA derived from T cells, B-cell-depleted T cells, or PBMCs. A de-identified subject ID, COVID-19 status, age in years and sex were almost always included in the sample metadata. Where HLA class I and class II types were available, the types were taken from metadata supplied by the sample provider, not from assay-based typing.

TCRbeta CDR3 regions were amplified from genomic DNA by means of the immunoSEQ Assay, a bias-controlled multiplex PCR. Under the source paper's analysis protocol: Within the assay, amplification of reference gene primers was used to estimate how many nucleated cells each sample contained. Sequence reads were collapsed and filtered to measure the absolute abundance of every unique TCRbeta CDR3 rearrangement. For each sample, productive Simpson clonality was calculated as the square root of Simpson's diversity index across productive rearrangements. TCRdb holds this immuneACCESS table with in-frame rearrangements only. Some clones are missing; in checked studies, unresolved V genes explain under half, and the rest has no known cause. D and trimming were read from the DNA, whereas the V and J calls and clone size are those reported in that table. The sample table lists 250,000 to 400,000 clones, roughly 88% of them with a count of one. The ten largest clones capture around 1.6% of the sample.

CDR1 and CDR2 were assigned from the germline V gene (reference sequence) as LNHDA and SQIVND. The CDR3 numbers 15 residues from cysteine through phenylalanine. The sequence is cut down to CDR3 DNA, 45 bases in frame from base 1. V loses 3 bases of germline sequence and J loses 4 bases, and the interval between the two ends is 13 bases. One collaborating source in Seattle enrolled patients during active infection and followed them longitudinally through the course of disease. Whole blood was collected in K2EDTA tubes by collaborating institutions according to the institutions' own protocols. For TCRbeta analysis, collaborators shipped samples in one of three forms: frozen whole blood, isolated PBMCs, or DNA extracted from either of those sample types. Study-level results and caveats: How much clinical and demographic metadata was included differed by source and by participant, and the metadata was provided uncurated.

Concerning this clone itself: Its antigen has not been determined. The record has no base qualities; no much larger clone is one base away.

Sequenced sample: peripheral blood. The chain links TRBV19 with TRBJ1-5, with a tentative D gene TRBD1 over 5 matching bases. The receptor was isolated from a woman younger than 45 with COVID-19, enrolled during active disease. The DNA is TGTGCCAGTAGTATTATCGGAGGGGCGAATCAGCCCCAGCATTTT. Translated, this gives CASSIIGGANQPQHF.